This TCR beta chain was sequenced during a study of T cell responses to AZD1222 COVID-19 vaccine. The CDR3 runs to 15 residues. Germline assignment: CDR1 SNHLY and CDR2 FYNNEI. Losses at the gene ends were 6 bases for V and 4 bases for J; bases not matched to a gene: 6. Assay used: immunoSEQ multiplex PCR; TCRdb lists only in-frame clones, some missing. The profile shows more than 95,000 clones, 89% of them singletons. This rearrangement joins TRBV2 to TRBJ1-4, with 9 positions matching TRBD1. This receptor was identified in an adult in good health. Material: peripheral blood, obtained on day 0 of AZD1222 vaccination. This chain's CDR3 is CASRAGQGRNEKLFF. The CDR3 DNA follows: TGTGCCAGCAGAGCGGGACAGGGACGTAATGAAAAACTGTTTTTT. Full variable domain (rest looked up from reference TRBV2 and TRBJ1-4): EPEVTQTPSHQVTQMGQEVILRCVPISNHLYFYWYRQILGQKVEFLVSFYNNEISEKSEIFDDQFSVERPDGSNFTLKIRSTKLEDSAMYFCASRAGQGRNEKLFFGSGTQLSVL.